This TCR beta chain is drawn from a study of T cells after yellow fever vaccination. Overall study context: Where fractions had low cell numbers, libraries were prepared from them with the SMART-Seq v4 Ultra Low Input RNA kit. Study-wide results and caveats: Highly abundant clonotypes carried over from the bulk population could end up in FACS-sorted repertoires as contaminants. Clonotype sharing between CD4 and CD8 compartments was small. Among primary-vaccination clones, most reappeared after the booster, at almost 98% for CD4 and around 91% for CD8.

This clonotype has just a few counts. Antigen unknown. The germline CDR1 and CDR2 sequences are DFQATT and SNEGSKA (reference sequence). V was clipped by 2 bases and J by 9 bases, with 11 bases between them. The CDR3 spans 12 residues. A single record per CDR3 protein comes from TCRdb applying MiXCR to the 5' RACE reads. This sample has hundreds of thousands of distinct CDR3 sequences, with approximately 13% found just once. The chain has TRBV20-1 and TRBJ2-1, with D perhaps TRBD1 (6 bases). The receptor's source is a man aged 25 to 40 who received the YFV17D yellow fever vaccine. The sample here was PBMCs, taken on the day of the yellow fever booster vaccination. The DNA of the CDR3 is TGCAGTGCTAGAAACAGGGTTAGTGAGCAGTTCTTC. It specifies CSARNRVSEQFF.